The 27 T cell receptor beta chains presented below share a single source sample, sequenced in a study of blood T cell repertoires in COVID-19. Clones were read by immunoSEQ multiplex PCR, and TCRdb kept only the in-frame ones, dropping some. The table lists around 30,000 clones, approximately 95% of them singletons. What was sequenced was peripheral blood. These receptor sequences come from a male donor with active COVID-19.

The rearrangement links TRBV5-1 to TRBJ1-4; possibly TRBD1 for D (5 bases). Germline V gene data show CDR1 as SGHRS and CDR2 as YFSETQ. Trimming shortened V by 3 bases and J by 8 bases, and 17 bases separated the two germline ends. The CDR3 consists of 15 residues. CDR3 residues: CASSSSGTLMEKLFF. The CDR3 region has the DNA TGCGCCAGCAGCTCGTCCGGGACTCTCATGGAAAAACTGTTTTTT.

The CDR3 DNA follows: TGTGCCAGCAGCTTAGATAGCGGACCTTACACTGAAGCTTTCTTT. It translates to CASSLDSGPYTEAFF. The gene calls are TRBV7-2 and TRBJ1-1, with D hard to call. The ends were cut back, 1 base at V and 3 bases at J, with 12 bases in the middle. CDR3 length equals 15 residues. Germline CDR1 reads SGHTA; CDR2 reads FQGNSA. The variable domain in full, with the rest retrieved from reference TRBV7-2 and TRBJ1-1, is GAGVSQSPSNKVTEKGKDVELRCDPISGHTALYWYRQSLGQGLEFLIYFQGNSAPDKSGLPSDRFSAERTGGSVSTLTIQRTQQEDSAVYLCASSLDSGPYTEAFFGQGTRLTVV.

This chain uses TRBV6-5 with TRBJ1-2, with a possible D match to TRBD1 (6 bases). The V and J ends lost 0 bases and 8 bases respectively, with 16 bases between them. Germline assignment: CDR1 MNHEY and CDR2 SVGAGI. This CDR3 region has 15 residues. The CDR3 DNA is TGTGCCAGCAGTTACTCACCGACAGGCGGTTACGGCTACACCTTC. It is translated as CASSYSPTGGYGYTF.

The rearrangement joins TRBV7-9 to TRBJ1-6; 8 bases map to TRBD1. This CDR3 is 15 amino acids long. The J segment lost 7 bases and the V segment lost 5 bases, leaving 7 bases of the junction unmatched. Germline CDR1 and CDR2: SEHNR and FQNEAQ (reference sequence). In DNA form, the CDR3 reads TGTGCCAGCAGCCCCCGGACAGGGTTCAATTCACCCCTCCACTTT. The encoded protein is CASSPRTGFNSPLHF. The variable domain in full, completed from reference TRBV7-9 and TRBJ1-6, reads DTGVSQNPRHKITKRGQNVTFRCDPISEHNRLYWYRQTLGQGPEFLTYFQNEAQLEKSRLLSDRFSAERPKGSFSTLEIQRTEQGDSAMYLCASSPRTGFNSPLHFGNGTRLTVT.

This sequence joins TRBV19 and TRBJ2-5, with a tentative D call TRBD1 (6 bases). Looked up from germline, CDR1 is LNHDA and CDR2 is SQIVND (reference sequence). Trimming cost V 7 bases and J 5 bases, with 14 bases left between them. This CDR3 contains 13 residues. CDR3 amino acids: CASNRAEQETQYF. In DNA form, the CDR3 reads TGTGCCAGTAACAGGGCCGAACAGGAGACCCAGTACTTC.

The genes are TRBV7-3 and TRBJ1-1, with D unclear. This CDR3 spans 12 amino acids. V was trimmed by 0 bases and J by 11 bases, leaving 10 bases between them. Germline V gene sequence: CDR1 SGHTA, CDR2 FQGTGA. The CDR3 sequence: CASSLTGREAFF. DNA for the CDR3: TGTGCCAGCAGCTTAACCGGACGGGAGGCTTTCTTT.

V and J are TRBV5-4 and TRBJ2-5, with 8 bases that match TRBD1. The CDR3 has 15 residues. Germline CDR1 is SGHNT and CDR2 is YYREEE (reference sequence). The trim removed 3 bases at V and 5 bases at J, leaving 9 bases unmatched. The CDR3 region has the DNA TGTGCCAGCAGCTATAAAGGGACAGGTGGGGAGACCCAGTACTTC. This translates into CASSYKGTGGETQYF.

The table lists this clone with a few counts. This sequence joins TRBV6-5 and TRBJ2-1, with 12 bases lining up with TRBD1. The CDR3 is 15 amino acids. Germline assignment: CDR1 MNHEY and CDR2 SVGAGI. V was clipped by 6 bases and J by 4 bases; unmatched bases: 4. The CDR3 spells CASSRGQGAYNEQFF. In DNA, the CDR3 is TGTGCCAGCAGCAGGGGACAGGGGGCTTACAATGAGCAGTTCTTC.

The chain carries TRBV7-2 and TRBJ1-2; D call uncertain. Germline V gene sequence: CDR1 SGHTA, CDR2 FQGNSA. There are 12 residues in the CDR3. With 2 bases removed from V and 8 bases from J, the gap between germline ends came to 9 bases. CDR3 in DNA: TGTGCCAGCAGCTTAATAGGAGACGGCTACACCTTC. Its translation is CASSLIGDGYTF. Full variable domain (outside the CDR3, taken from reference TRBV7-2 and TRBJ1-2): GAGVSQSPSNKVTEKGKDVELRCDPISGHTALYWYRQSLGQGLEFLIYFQGNSAPDKSGLPSDRFSAERTGGSVSTLTIQRTQQEDSAVYLCASSLIGDGYTFGSGTRLTVV.

The chain carries TRBV7-9 and TRBJ2-2; D may be TRBD1 (6 bases). V lost 6 bases, J lost 0 bases, and 8 bases lay in between. Germline-derived CDR1 and CDR2 are SEHNR and FQNEAQ (reference sequence). This CDR3 contains 14 residues. The CDR3 reads CASRQGSNTGELFF. The CDR3 DNA follows: TGTGCCAGCAGACAGGGTTCGAACACCGGGGAGCTGTTTTTT.

The chain combines TRBV6-1 with TRBJ1-6; TRBD1 matches at 8 bases. The junction had 10 bases not matched to a gene; V was cut back by 5 bases and J by 10 bases. CDR1 and CDR2 from the germline V gene are MNHNS and SASEGT. The CDR3 sequence is 15 residues long. The CDR3 coding sequence is TGTGCCAGCAGTCTACTCGAGACAGGGGAGTCACCCCTCCACTTT. This translates into CASSLLETGESPLHF.

The chain has TRBV11-3 and TRBJ1-1; tentative D call: TRBD1 (5 bases). This CDR3 contains 17 residues. Germline V gene lookup returns CDR1 SGHNT and CDR2 YENEEA. Trimming removed 1 base at V and 0 bases at J, with 15 bases between. CDR3 in DNA: TGTGCCAGCAGCTTAGGGCGGGGCAAGGGCATGAACACTGAAGCTTTCTTT. Translating gives CASSLGRGKGMNTEAFF.

This chain links TRBV5-1 with TRBJ2-3; 8 bases are shared with TRBD1. J gave up 3 bases and V 4 bases, and 10 bases lay outside the gene matches. The germline gives CDR1 SGHRS, CDR2 YFSETQ. This CDR3 contains 16 residues. CDR3 loop: CASSHGDRGRTDTQYF. CDR3 nucleotides: TGCGCCAGCAGCCACGGCGACAGGGGCAGAACAGATACGCAGTATTTT.

V usage is TRBV11-3 and J usage is TRBJ1-3; tentatively, D is TRBD1 (6 bases). V was cut by 7 bases and J by 0 bases, with 13 bases left in between. Germline lookup yields CDR1 SGHNT and CDR2 YENEEA. This CDR3 is 15 amino acids long. This chain's CDR3 is CASTTRGISGNTIYF. For the CDR3, the DNA is TGTGCCAGCACTACGAGGGGGATCTCTGGAAACACCATATATTTT. The variable domain in full, with the rest retrieved from reference TRBV11-3 and TRBJ1-3, is EAGVVQSPRYKIIEKKQPVAFWCNPISGHNTLYWYLQNLGQGPELLIRYENEEAVDDSQLPKDRFSAERLKGVDSTLKIQPAELGDSAVYLCASTTRGISGNTIYFGEGSWLTVV.

The chain carries TRBV6-2 or TRBV6-3 and TRBJ2-3; 9 nucleotides line up with TRBD2. Germline-derived CDR1 and CDR2 are MNHEY and SVGEGT. With 5 bases clipped from V and 4 bases from J, the junction kept 7 bases outside the gene matches. CDR3 size: 15 residues. CDR3: CASSGAGGFPDTQYF. The DNA of the CDR3 is TGTGCCAGCAGTGGAGCGGGGGGATTCCCAGATACGCAGTATTTT.

The gene calls are TRBV4-1 and TRBJ1-2; TRBD1 aligns across 7 bases. CDR3 length equals 13 residues. Unmatched junction bases numbered 5, after V lost 5 bases and J lost 5 bases. CDR1 MGHRA and CDR2 YSYEKL come from the germline V gene. The CDR3 loop is CASSKGARYGYTF. In nucleotides, the CDR3 is TGCGCCAGCAGCAAGGGGGCGCGGTATGGCTACACCTTC.

The V gene is TRBV27, the J gene TRBJ1-2; perhaps TRBD1 as D (5 bases). The length of the CDR3 is 13 residues. The V end was cut by 4 bases, the J end by 7 bases, with 13 bases between. Germline V lookup: CDR1 MNHEY, CDR2 SMNVEV (reference sequence). This CDR3 is CASSYQGLAGYTF. The CDR3 nucleotides are TGTGCCAGCAGTTACCAGGGTCTTGCTGGCTACACCTTC.

The chain uses TRBV3-1 (or the pseudogene TRBV3-2) and TRBJ1-2; D is perhaps TRBD1 (5 bases). Germline V lookup: CDR1 LGHDT, CDR2 YNNKEL (reference sequence). This CDR3 comprises 14 residues. Trimming stripped 4 bases from V and 5 bases from J, with 14 bases between. The CDR3 loop is CASSRGSRVYGYTF. The DNA for the CDR3 is TGTGCCAGCAGCCGGGGCTCAAGGGTGTATGGCTACACCTTC.

In this sample, this clone turned up once. The V and J genes are TRBV29-1 and TRBJ2-3, with D maybe TRBD2 (5 bases). Trimming shortened V by 8 bases and J by 4 bases, and 7 bases separated the two germline ends. The CDR3 spans 10 residues. Germline-derived CDR1 and CDR2 are SQVTM and ANQGSEA. DNA for the CDR3: TGCAGCCTTAGCGCAGATACGCAGTATTTT. As protein: CSLSADTQYF.

V gene TRBV14 combines with J gene TRBJ1-1; D might be TRBD1 (6 bases). This CDR3 contains 14 residues. V dropped 6 bases and J dropped 7 bases, with 18 bases sitting between them. Per germline, CDR1 SGHDN and CDR2 FVKESK. The CDR3 region has the DNA TGTGCCAGCAGTTTTTCAGCAGGGGCAGGTGAAGCTTTCTTT. Its protein is CASSFSAGAGEAFF.

The chain is built from TRBV5-6 and TRBJ1-2; D is undetermined. V was clipped by 4 bases and J by 4 bases, with 17 bases between them. Per the germline V gene, CDR1 is SGHDT and CDR2 is YYEEEE. This CDR3 is 15 amino acids long. The CDR3 DNA follows: TGTGCCAGCAGCCTAAACGCGTTAGAGGGCTATGGCTACACCTTC. Protein: CASSLNALEGYGYTF.

V gene TRBV18 combines with J gene TRBJ1-2; no reliable D call. Germline CDR1 is KGHSH and CDR2 is LQKENI. The CDR3 runs 13 residues. Deletions cut 1 base from V and 2 bases from J, with 5 bases between. For the CDR3, the DNA is TGTGCCAGCTCACCACTTTTAAACTATGGCTACACCTTC. This encodes CASSPLLNYGYTF.

This sequence joins TRBV14 and TRBJ2-2, with 7 nucleotides matching TRBD1. This CDR3 has 16 amino acids. The trim removed 4 bases at V and 2 bases at J, leaving 7 bases unmatched. The germline CDR1 and CDR2 sequences are SGHDN and FVKESK. The CDR3 DNA sequence: TGTGCCAGCAGCCGCTGGACAGGTGTAAACACCGGGGAGCTGTTTTTT. It translates to CASSRWTGVNTGELFF.

The chain joins TRBV3-1 (or the pseudogene TRBV3-2) to TRBJ2-3; D unresolved. The V and J ends lost 3 bases and 0 bases respectively, with 13 bases between them. The germline V gene has CDR1 LGHDT and CDR2 YNNKEL (reference sequence). The CDR3 is 16 amino acids. CDR3 DNA sequence: TGTGCCAGCAGCCAGACCTCCGGGTTAAGCACAGATACGCAGTATTTT. Translated, it gives CASSQTSGLSTDTQYF.

The V gene is TRBV15, the J gene TRBJ1-6; TRBD1 agrees at 8 bases. CDR3 length: 19 residues. The germline V gene has CDR1 LNHNV and CDR2 YYDKDF (reference sequence). Losses at the gene ends were 5 bases for V and 0 bases for J; bases not matched to a gene: 12. The CDR3 spells CATSGMGTGGRSYNSPLHF. CDR3 DNA sequence: TGTGCCACCAGCGGGATGGGGACAGGCGGTCGCTCCTATAATTCACCCCTCCACTTT.

The rearrangement uses TRBV12-5 and TRBJ2-2, with 11 bases lining up with TRBD2. This CDR3 spans 17 amino acids. CDR1 and CDR2 (germline): LGHNT, FRNRAP. The V segment lost 2 bases and the J segment 2 bases; nucleotides outside the gene matches: 4. The CDR3 DNA sequence: TGTGCTAGTGGTTTGCAACTAGCGGGGGTCAACACCGGGGAGCTGTTTTTT. Its translation: CASGLQLAGVNTGELFF.

The CDR3 reads CASSPPGREAHNEQFF. In nucleotides, the CDR3 is TGTGCCAGCAGCCCCCCCGGCAGGGAGGCTCACAATGAGCAGTTCTTC. The chain combines TRBV7-6 with TRBJ2-1, with D tentatively TRBD2 (6 bases). Trimming pared 5 bases from V and 5 bases from J, leaving 19 bases between. The CDR3 extends over 16 amino acids. Germline V gene data show CDR1 as SGHVS and CDR2 as FNYEAQ.